Described below is a single TCR beta chain sequence and its context. The antigen remains unidentified. Profiled with immunoSEQ multiplex PCR; TCRdb holds only in-frame clones, not every one. Of 110,000 or so clones detected, 94% appear once; the ten largest clones hold 3.8%. With 4 bases removed from V and 2 bases from J, the gap between germline ends came to 7 bases. Germline lookup yields CDR1 SQVTM and CDR2 ANQGSEA. CDR3 length: 12 amino acids. The sample originates from a study of brain T cells in children with intractable seizures. Findings of the study overall: Pre-surgery blood may have been undersampled, hiding some clones.

The TCR originated in a boy younger than two with hemimegalencephaly and intractable seizures. The input for sequencing was peripheral blood, taken at surgery. The rearrangement uses TRBV29-1 and TRBJ2-3; TRBD1 is a possible D gene (6 bases). The DNA for the CDR3 is TGCAGCGTTGGGACAGCCACAGATACGCAGTATTTT. This sequence encodes CSVGTATDTQYF.